These T cell receptor beta chains were read from a single sample in a study of blood T cell repertoires in COVID-19. TCRdb keeps only in-frame clones here, not all; method: immunoSEQ multiplex PCR. The sample yields 150,000 to 200,000 clones, 70% to 90% seen once. Source material: peripheral blood. The source of these receptors is a man in his 60s with active or convalescent COVID-19. Both conserved end residues are part of each CDR3. Fields, in order: CDR3 length, V gene, clone size, D gene, J gene, CDR3 DNA, CDR3 protein. The D gene is left open where the match is weak. A row's size may be missing; if present it is once, few, many or a size class.

16,TRBV6-5,.,.,TRBJ2-7,TGTGCCAGCAGTTACGGGGTTAGGACAGACTCCTACGAGCAGTACTTC,CASSYGVRTDSYEQYF
15,TRBV9,.,.,TRBJ2-1,TGTGCCAGCAGCGGGGGGGCTAGCGGCCACAATGAGCAGTTCTTC,CASSGGASGHNEQFF
16,TRBV7-8,.,TRBD1,TRBJ1-1,TGTGCCAGCAGCATCCAACAGGGGGCCATGAACACTGAAGCTTTCTTT,CASSIQQGAMNTEAFF
14,TRBV10-3,.,.,TRBJ2-7,TGTGCCATCAGCCGGGGGAAATTCTCCTACGAGCAGTACTTC,CAISRGKFSYEQYF
13,TRBV6-5,.,.,TRBJ1-6,TGTGCCAGCCAACTTAGTCGGGGTTCACCCCTCCACTTT,CASQLSRGSPLHF
15,TRBV19,.,.,TRBJ1-2,TGTGCCAGTATCATAGGCGGGGGGCCCGGCTATGGCTACACCTTC,CASIIGGGPGYGYTF
15,TRBV6-5,.,TRBD1,TRBJ1-5,TGTGCCAGCAGAAGGACAGGGGGCCTGGGGCAGCCCCAGCATTTT,CASRRTGGLGQPQHF
15,TRBV7-9,many,TRBD2,TRBJ2-1,TGTGCCAGCAGCTTGGGGCTAGCGGGGAACAATGAGCAGTTCTTC,CASSLGLAGNNEQFF
13,TRBV4-1,.,TRBD1,TRBJ1-1,TGCGCCAGCAGCTTTACAGGGGATCGAGGAGCTTTCTTT,CASSFTGDRGAFF
16,TRBV3-1/TRBV3-2,.,TRBD1,TRBJ1-1,TGTGCCAGCAGCCAGTTGACAGGGGGCGGGGGCACTGAAGCTTTCTTT,CASSQLTGGGGTEAFF
15,TRBV27,.,.,TRBJ2-3,TGTGCCAGCAGCTTGAGAGGGGGTCACACAGATACGCAGTATTTT,CASSLRGGHTDTQYF
12,TRBV10-2,.,TRBD1,TRBJ1-2,TGCGCCAGCACCGGGGACAGGCAAGGCTACACCTTC,CASTGDRQGYTF
19,TRBV27,.,TRBD2,TRBJ2-1,TGTGCCAGCAGAACAGGGACTAGCGGGGGCCAAGGGATGCACAATGAGCAGTTCTTC,CASRTGTSGGQGMHNEQFF
17,TRBV10-3,.,TRBD2,TRBJ2-2,TGTGCCATCAGGCTAGCGGGGGTCCACGCGAACACCGGGGAGCTGTTTTTT,CAIRLAGVHANTGELFF
18,TRBV5-1,.,TRBD1,TRBJ1-3,TGCGCCAGCAGCTTGTTGTCCTCCGGGACAGGGGAAACAAACACCATATATTTT,CASSLLSSGTGETNTIYF
13,TRBV15,.,.,TRBJ2-7,TGTGCCACCAGCAGAGAGAAGGGGCAAAAGCAGTACTTC,CATSREKGQKQYF
17,TRBV25-1,.,TRBD1,TRBJ1-2,TGTGCCAGCAGTGAATATTCTGCAGGACAGGGGGCGCTTGGCTACACCTTC,CASSEYSAGQGALGYTF
11,TRBV11-2,.,.,TRBJ2-5,TGTGCCAGCAGCCAACTAGAGACCCAGTACTTC,CASSQLETQYF
15,TRBV19,.,.,TRBJ2-7,TGTGCCAGTAGCACTACGGCGGGCAGCAACTACGAGCAGTACTTC,CASSTTAGSNYEQYF
15,TRBV27,.,TRBD1,TRBJ2-7,TGTGCCAGCAGTTTATCCAGGGGGACGACCTACGAGCAGTACTTC,CASSLSRGTTYEQYF
14,TRBV9,.,.,TRBJ2-1,TGTGCCAGCAGCGTAGCTGACTTCTACAATGAGCAGTTCTTC,CASSVADFYNEQFF
16,TRBV18,.,TRBD2,TRBJ2-3,TGTGCCAGCTCACCAAACCCAGCGGGAGCATCAGATACGCAGTATTTT,CASSPNPAGASDTQYF
17,TRBV5-6,few,.,TRBJ1-4,TGTGCCAGCAGCTTGGGTCCCGGGATCGGAACTAATGAAAAACTGTTTTTT,CASSLGPGIGTNEKLFF
12,TRBV12-3/TRBV12-4,.,.,TRBJ2-3,TGTGCCTCCCAGATTAATTCAGATACGCAGTATTTT,CASQINSDTQYF
13,TRBV5-1,.,.,TRBJ2-2,TGCGCCAGCAGAAGCGGGAACACCGGGGAGCTGTTTTTT,CASRSGNTGELFF
15,TRBV5-1,.,.,TRBJ1-1,TGCGCCAGCAGCTTGGACGGCAGGGAGAACACTGAAGCTTTCTTT,CASSLDGRENTEAFF
14,TRBV3-1/TRBV3-2,.,.,TRBJ1-4,TGTGCCAGCAGCCCCCCGGGTCCTAATGAAAAACTGTTTTTT,CASSPPGPNEKLFF